Detailed here is one T cell receptor (beta chain). The source of the sample is a study of blood T cell repertoires in COVID-19. The repertoire was sequenced with immunoSEQ multiplex PCR; TCRdb's copy has only in-frame clones and lacks some. The sample consists of 130,000 to 150,000 clones, around four fifths of them appearing once. The CDR3 extends over 14 amino acids. J lost 3 bases, V lost 6 bases, and 6 bases had no gene match. Germline loops: CDR1 MNHEY, CDR2 SVGAGI. The rearrangement uses TRBV6-5 and TRBJ2-7; 9 nucleotides line up with TRBD2. The TCR sequence derives from a middle-aged woman with active or convalescent COVID-19. Sequencing was done on a sample of peripheral blood. CDR3 protein: CASRRGSGSYEQYF. CDR3 bases: TGTGCCAGCAGGAGAGGTAGCGGGAGCTACGAGCAGTACTTC.